The entry that follows covers one T cell receptor (beta chain) sequence. Original data processing: It was from reference gene primer amplification that nucleated cell counts were estimated. Sequenced by immunoSEQ multiplex PCR; TCRdb stores in-frame clones only, minus some. D and trimming were read from the DNA, whereas the V and J calls and clone size are those reported in that table. Here the sample spans about 320,000 clones, about nine tenths being singletons. Trimming cost V 2 bases and J 3 bases, with 15 bases left between them. Per germline, CDR1 MNHNS and CDR2 SASEGT. The CDR3 is 16 amino acids. The data are from a study of blood T cell repertoires in COVID-19.

Sequenced sample: PBMCs or T cells enriched from blood (not recorded which). J is TRBJ2-3 and V is TRBV6-1; D not resolved. The sequence was collected from a woman aged 18 to 35 who had recovered from COVID-19. CDR3 sequence (DNA): TGTGCCAGCAGTGAACGGATGGTTAGCCGGACAGATACGCAGTATTTT. This translates into CASSERMVSRTDTQYF.